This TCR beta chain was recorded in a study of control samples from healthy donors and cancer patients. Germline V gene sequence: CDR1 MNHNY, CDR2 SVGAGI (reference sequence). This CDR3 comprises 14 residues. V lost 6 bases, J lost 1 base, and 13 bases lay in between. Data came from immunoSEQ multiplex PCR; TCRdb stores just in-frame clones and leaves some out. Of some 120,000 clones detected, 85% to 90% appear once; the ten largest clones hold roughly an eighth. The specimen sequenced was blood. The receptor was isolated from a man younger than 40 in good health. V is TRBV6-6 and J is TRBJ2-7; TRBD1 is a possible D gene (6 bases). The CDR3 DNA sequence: TGTGCCAGCAGGACGACCGGGACATCCTACGAGCAGTACTTC. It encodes CASRTTGTSYEQYF.